The rows below give T cell receptor beta chains drawn from one sample of a study of blood T cell repertoires in COVID-19. The method was immunoSEQ multiplex PCR; TCRdb's version includes in-frame clones alone and lacks a portion of them. The sample contains roughly 250,000 clones, approximately 84% of which appear only once. The sequenced material came from peripheral blood. All receptors come from an elderly woman with acute or convalescent COVID-19. The CDR3 runs from the conserved cysteine through the conserved F or W. A D gene is named only where the DNA matches it firmly. Size is omitted from some rows. Given values are once, few, many or a class for expanded clones.

V: TRBV15
J: TRBJ1-6
D: NA
size: few
DNA: TGTGCCACCAGCAGAGATGGCAGGGCGAATTCACCCCTCCACTTT
CDR3: CATSRDGRANSPLHF

V: TRBV5-6
J: TRBJ1-4
D: NA
size: few
DNA: TGTGCCAGCAGGCCTAGGGGTGCGAATGAAAAACTGTTTTTT
CDR3: CASRPRGANEKLFF

V: TRBV5-1
J: TRBJ2-2
D: TRBD1
size: NA
DNA: TGCGCCAGCAGCCCCGACAGGGGGCTGACCGGGGAGCTGTTTTTT
CDR3: CASSPDRGLTGELFF

V: TRBV19
J: TRBJ2-1
D: NA
size: NA
DNA: TGTGCCAGTAGTCCAACGACAGGCCGGTACAATGAGCAGTTCTTC
CDR3: CASSPTTGRYNEQFF

V: TRBV7-2
J: TRBJ1-1
D: NA
size: NA
DNA: TGTGCCAGCAGCCTAGGGCAGGCCACTGAAGCTTTCTTT
CDR3: CASSLGQATEAFF

V: TRBV5-1
J: TRBJ2-2
D: NA
size: NA
DNA: TGCGCCAGCAGCTTGCTAGCGAACACCGGGGAGCTGTTTTTT
CDR3: CASSLLANTGELFF

V: TRBV10-3
J: TRBJ1-2
D: TRBD1
size: NA
DNA: TGTGCCATCAGTGATTCAGACAGGGTGAGCTATGGCTACACCTTC
CDR3: CAISDSDRVSYGYTF

V: TRBV5-4
J: TRBJ2-2
D: NA
size: NA
DNA: TGTGCCAGCAGGACTCAAGGGGGGGGCGGCACCGGGGAGCTGTTTTTT
CDR3: CASRTQGGGGTGELFF

V: TRBV9
J: TRBJ2-1
D: NA
size: NA
DNA: TGTGCCAGCAGTGCTAGCGTGGCCAACAATGAGCAGTTCTTC
CDR3: CASSASVANNEQFF

V: TRBV6-4
J: TRBJ2-7
D: NA
size: NA
DNA: TGTGCCAGCAGTGACCTACAGGCCGCGCAGTACTTC
CDR3: CASSDLQAAQYF

V: TRBV7-3
J: TRBJ2-1
D: TRBD2
size: NA
DNA: TGTGCCAGCAGCTTAACCGGCGGGGGGGCCTACAATGAGCAGTTCTTC
CDR3: CASSLTGGGAYNEQFF

V: TRBV24-1
J: TRBJ1-2
D: NA
size: NA
DNA: TGTGCCACCAGTGATGAGGGTAACTATGGCTACACCTTC
CDR3: CATSDEGNYGYTF

V: TRBV6-2/TRBV6-3
J: TRBJ1-2
D: NA
size: NA
DNA: TGTGCCAGCAGTTACTACCCAGGAACCTATGGCTACACCTTC
CDR3: CASSYYPGTYGYTF

V: TRBV11-2
J: TRBJ2-1
D: NA
size: few
DNA: TGTGCCAGCAGCTTACCGACAACAACCTACAATGAGCAGTTCTTC
CDR3: CASSLPTTTYNEQFF

V: TRBV5-1
J: TRBJ1-1
D: NA
size: few
DNA: TGCGCCAGCAGCCGGGAGGGAGCTAAGAACACTGAAGCTTTCTTT
CDR3: CASSREGAKNTEAFF

V: TRBV5-1
J: TRBJ1-2
D: NA
size: NA
DNA: TGCGCCAGCAGCTTGGCTCCGACAGAGAGCTATGGCTACACCTTC
CDR3: CASSLAPTESYGYTF

V: TRBV12-5
J: TRBJ1-1
D: TRBD1
size: NA
DNA: TGTGCTAGTGGGCCACAGGGGGATACTGAAGCTTTCTTT
CDR3: CASGPQGDTEAFF

V: TRBV28
J: TRBJ2-7
D: NA
size: NA
DNA: TGTGCCAGCAGTTTAAGGCAGGGGCACTACGAGCAGTACTTC
CDR3: CASSLRQGHYEQYF

V: TRBV7-9
J: TRBJ1-4
D: TRBD1
size: NA
DNA: TGTGCCAGCAGCTTGCAGGGGGCGATGAGGATTTTT
CDR3: CASSLQGAMRIF

V: TRBV5-1
J: TRBJ2-1
D: TRBD2
size: NA
DNA: TGCGCCAGCAGCACCGGACTAGCGGACTCCTACAATGAGCAGTTCTTC
CDR3: CASSTGLADSYNEQFF

V: TRBV30
J: TRBJ2-3
D: NA
size: NA
DNA: TGTGCCTGGAGTGTCGGGTTAACAGATACGCAGTATTTT
CDR3: CAWSVGLTDTQYF

V: TRBV12-3/TRBV12-4
J: TRBJ1-1
D: NA
size: NA
DNA: TGTGCCAGCGACCGGGACACTGAAGCTTTCTTT
CDR3: CASDRDTEAFF

V: TRBV2
J: TRBJ1-1
D: TRBD1
size: NA
DNA: TGTGCCAGCAACCCTTCCGGGACAGGGAACACTGAAGCTTTCTTT
CDR3: CASNPSGTGNTEAFF

V: TRBV7-8
J: TRBJ1-1
D: NA
size: NA
DNA: TGTGCCAGCAGCTTAGTCGCGGGGAACACTGAAGCTTTCTTT
CDR3: CASSLVAGNTEAFF

V: TRBV28
J: TRBJ2-2
D: TRBD2
size: NA
DNA: TGTGCCAGCAGTATCGGACTAGCGGGCAACACCGGGGAGCTGTTTTTT
CDR3: CASSIGLAGNTGELFF

V: TRBV5-6
J: TRBJ2-1
D: NA
size: NA
DNA: TGTGCCAGCAGCTTACTAGAGAATGAGCAGTTCTTC
CDR3: CASSLLENEQFF

V: TRBV5-1
J: TRBJ2-5
D: NA
size: NA
DNA: TGCGCCAGCAGCTCGGTCGGGCAAGAGACCCAGTACTTC
CDR3: CASSSVGQETQYF

V: TRBV6-5
J: TRBJ1-2
D: TRBD1
size: NA
DNA: TGTGCCAGCAGGGCAGGGGGAGGCAACTATGGCTACACCTTC
CDR3: CASRAGGGNYGYTF

V: TRBV18
J: TRBJ2-5
D: NA
size: NA
DNA: TGTGCCAGCTCACCCGGGTACCAAGAGACCCAGTACTTC
CDR3: CASSPGYQETQYF

V: TRBV6-5
J: TRBJ2-3
D: NA
size: NA
DNA: TGTGCCAGCAGTTATGCCGGCGCGGTTAGCACAGATACGCAGTATTTT
CDR3: CASSYAGAVSTDTQYF

V: TRBV5-1
J: TRBJ1-3
D: NA
size: NA
DNA: TGCGCCAGCAGCTCTGGACAACTGAGCTCTGGAAACACCATATATTTT
CDR3: CASSSGQLSSGNTIYF

V: TRBV28
J: TRBJ1-2
D: NA
size: once
DNA: TGTGCCAGCAGTTTAGGGATGGTCGAGGGTGGCTACACCTTC
CDR3: CASSLGMVEGGYTF

V: TRBV12-3/TRBV12-4
J: TRBJ2-3
D: NA
size: NA
DNA: TGTGCCAGCAGCCCCCGGGATTTT
CDR3: CASSPRDF